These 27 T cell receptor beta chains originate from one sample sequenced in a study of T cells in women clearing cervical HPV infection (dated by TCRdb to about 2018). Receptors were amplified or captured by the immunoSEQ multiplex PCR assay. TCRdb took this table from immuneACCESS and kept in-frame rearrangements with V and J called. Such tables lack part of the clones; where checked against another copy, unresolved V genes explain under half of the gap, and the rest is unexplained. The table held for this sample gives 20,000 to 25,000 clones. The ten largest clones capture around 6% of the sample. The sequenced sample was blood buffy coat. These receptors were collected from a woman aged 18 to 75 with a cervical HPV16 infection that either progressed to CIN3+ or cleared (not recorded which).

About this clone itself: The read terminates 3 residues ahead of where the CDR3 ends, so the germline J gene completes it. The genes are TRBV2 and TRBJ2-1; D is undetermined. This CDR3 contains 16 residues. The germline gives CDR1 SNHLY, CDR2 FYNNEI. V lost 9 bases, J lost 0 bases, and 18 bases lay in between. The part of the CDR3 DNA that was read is TGTGCCAGAAGGAGTAGCCTCGACTCCTCCTACAATGAG. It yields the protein CARRSSLDSSYNE. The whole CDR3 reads CARRSSLDSSYNEQFF.

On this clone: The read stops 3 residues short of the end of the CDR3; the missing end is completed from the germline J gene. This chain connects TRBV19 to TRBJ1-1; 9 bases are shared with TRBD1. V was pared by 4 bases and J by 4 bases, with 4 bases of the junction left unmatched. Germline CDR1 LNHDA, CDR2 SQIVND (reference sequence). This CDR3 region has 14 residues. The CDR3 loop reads CASSNRGRSTEAFF. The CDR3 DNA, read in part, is TGTGCCAGTAGTAACAGGGGGCGGAGCACTGAA. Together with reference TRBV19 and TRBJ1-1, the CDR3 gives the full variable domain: DGGITQSPKYLFRKEGQNVTLSCEQNLNHDAMYWYRQDPGQGLRLIYYSQIVNDFQKGDIAEGYSVSREKKESFPLTVTSAQKNPTAFYLCASSNRGRSTEAFFGQGTRLTVV.

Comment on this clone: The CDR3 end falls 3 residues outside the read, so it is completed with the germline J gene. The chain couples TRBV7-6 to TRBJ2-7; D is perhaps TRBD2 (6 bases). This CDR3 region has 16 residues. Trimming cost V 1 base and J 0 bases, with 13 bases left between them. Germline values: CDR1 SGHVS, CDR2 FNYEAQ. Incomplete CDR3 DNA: TGTGCCAGCAGCTTAGGGGGGGACCGTCACTCCTACGAG. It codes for CASSLGGDRHSYE. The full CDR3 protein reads CASSLGGDRHSYEQYF.

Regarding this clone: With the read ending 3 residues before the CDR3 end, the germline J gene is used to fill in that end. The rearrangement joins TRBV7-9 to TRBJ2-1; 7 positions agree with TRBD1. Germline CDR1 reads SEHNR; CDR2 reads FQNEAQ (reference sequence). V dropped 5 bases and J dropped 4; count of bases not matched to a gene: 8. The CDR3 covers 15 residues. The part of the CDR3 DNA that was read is TGTGCCAGCAGCCCCCGCCAGGGGGTTTACAATGAG. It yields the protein CASSPRQGVYNE. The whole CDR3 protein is CASSPRQGVYNEQFF.

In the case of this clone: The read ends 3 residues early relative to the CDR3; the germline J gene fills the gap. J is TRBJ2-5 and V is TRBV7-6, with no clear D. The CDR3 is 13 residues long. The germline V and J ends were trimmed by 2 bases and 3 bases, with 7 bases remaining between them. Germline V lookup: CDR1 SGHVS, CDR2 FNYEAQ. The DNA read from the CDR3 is TGTGCCAGCAGCTTACGGGTGAAAGAGACC. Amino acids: CASSLRVKET. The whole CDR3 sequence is CASSLRVKETQYF.

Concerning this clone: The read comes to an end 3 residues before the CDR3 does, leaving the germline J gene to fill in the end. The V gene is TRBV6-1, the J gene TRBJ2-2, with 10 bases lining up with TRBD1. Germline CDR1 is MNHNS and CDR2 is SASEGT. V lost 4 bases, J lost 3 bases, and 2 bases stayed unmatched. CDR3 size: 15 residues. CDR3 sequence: CASSVGTGDTGELFF. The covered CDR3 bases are TGTGCCAGCAGTGTTGGGACAGGGGACACCGGGGAG.

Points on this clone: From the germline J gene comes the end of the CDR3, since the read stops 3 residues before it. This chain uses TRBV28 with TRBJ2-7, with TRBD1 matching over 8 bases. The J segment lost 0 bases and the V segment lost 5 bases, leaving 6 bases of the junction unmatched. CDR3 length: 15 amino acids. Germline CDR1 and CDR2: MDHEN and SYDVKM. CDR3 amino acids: CASSPLDRVSYEQYF. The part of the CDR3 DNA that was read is TGTGCCAGCAGTCCTCTGGACAGGGTCTCCTACGAG.

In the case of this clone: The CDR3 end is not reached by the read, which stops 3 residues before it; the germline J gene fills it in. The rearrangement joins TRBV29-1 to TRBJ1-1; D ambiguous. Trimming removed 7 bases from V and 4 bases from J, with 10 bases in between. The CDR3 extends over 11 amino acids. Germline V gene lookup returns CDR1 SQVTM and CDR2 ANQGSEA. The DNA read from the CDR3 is TGCAGCGGAGCGAGGCGCACTGAA. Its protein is CSGARRTE. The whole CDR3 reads CSGARRTEAFF.

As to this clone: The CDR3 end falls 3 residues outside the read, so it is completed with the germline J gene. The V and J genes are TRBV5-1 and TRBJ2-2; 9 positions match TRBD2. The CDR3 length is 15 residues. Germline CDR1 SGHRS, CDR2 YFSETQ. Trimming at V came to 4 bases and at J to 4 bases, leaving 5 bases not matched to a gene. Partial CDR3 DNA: TGCGCCAGCAGCCCGTTGCGGGGGGGCACCGGGGAG. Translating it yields CASSPLRGGTGE. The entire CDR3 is CASSPLRGGTGELFF.

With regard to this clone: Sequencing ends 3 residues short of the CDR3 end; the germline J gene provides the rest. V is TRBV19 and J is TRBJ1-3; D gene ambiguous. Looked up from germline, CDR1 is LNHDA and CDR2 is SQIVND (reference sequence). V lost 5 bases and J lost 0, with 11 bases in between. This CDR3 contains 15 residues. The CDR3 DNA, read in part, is TGTGCCAGTAGTGAGGGCAGAACCTCTGGAAACACC. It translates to CASSEGRTSGNT. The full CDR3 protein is CASSEGRTSGNTIYF.

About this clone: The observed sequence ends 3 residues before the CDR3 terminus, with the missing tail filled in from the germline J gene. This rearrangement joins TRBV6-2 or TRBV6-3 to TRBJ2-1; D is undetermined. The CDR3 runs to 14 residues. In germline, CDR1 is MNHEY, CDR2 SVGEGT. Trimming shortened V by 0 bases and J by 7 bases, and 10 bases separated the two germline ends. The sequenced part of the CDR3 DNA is TGTGCCAGCAGTTACTCCTCTAGGAGAAATGAG. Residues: CASSYSSRRNE. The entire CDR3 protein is CASSYSSRRNEQFF.

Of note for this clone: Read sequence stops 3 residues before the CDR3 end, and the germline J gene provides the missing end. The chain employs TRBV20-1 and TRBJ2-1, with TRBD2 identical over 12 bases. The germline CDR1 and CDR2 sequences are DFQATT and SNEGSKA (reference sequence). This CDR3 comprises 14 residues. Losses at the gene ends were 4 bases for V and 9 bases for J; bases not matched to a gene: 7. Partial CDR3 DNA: TGCAGTGCTATGCCTAGCGGGAGGGCTGGTGAG. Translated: CSAMPSGRAGE. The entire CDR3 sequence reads CSAMPSGRAGEQFF.

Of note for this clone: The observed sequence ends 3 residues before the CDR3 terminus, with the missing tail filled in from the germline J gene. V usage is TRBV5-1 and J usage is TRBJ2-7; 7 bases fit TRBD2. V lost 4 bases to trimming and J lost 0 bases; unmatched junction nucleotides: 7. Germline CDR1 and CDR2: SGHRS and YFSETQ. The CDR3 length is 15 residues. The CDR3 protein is CASSRSGTGSYEQYF. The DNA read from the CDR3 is TGCGCCAGCAGCCGCAGCGGGACGGGCTCCTACGAG.

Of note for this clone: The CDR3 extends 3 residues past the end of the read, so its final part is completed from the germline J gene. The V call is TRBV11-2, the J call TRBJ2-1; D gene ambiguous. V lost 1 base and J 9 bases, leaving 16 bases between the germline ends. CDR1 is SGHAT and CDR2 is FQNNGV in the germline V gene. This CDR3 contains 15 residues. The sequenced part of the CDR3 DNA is TGTGCCAGCAGCTTAGGCCGCACGGCCGGCGGTGAG. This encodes CASSLGRTAGGE. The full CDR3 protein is CASSLGRTAGGEQFF.

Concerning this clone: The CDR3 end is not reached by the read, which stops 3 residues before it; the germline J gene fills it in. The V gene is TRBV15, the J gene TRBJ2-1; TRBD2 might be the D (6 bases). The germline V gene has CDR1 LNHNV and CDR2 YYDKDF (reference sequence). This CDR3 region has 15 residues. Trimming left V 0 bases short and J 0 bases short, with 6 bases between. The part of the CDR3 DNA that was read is TGTGCCACCAGCAGAGACGGGGGCTCCTACAATGAG. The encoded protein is CATSRDGGSYNE. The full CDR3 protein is CATSRDGGSYNEQFF.

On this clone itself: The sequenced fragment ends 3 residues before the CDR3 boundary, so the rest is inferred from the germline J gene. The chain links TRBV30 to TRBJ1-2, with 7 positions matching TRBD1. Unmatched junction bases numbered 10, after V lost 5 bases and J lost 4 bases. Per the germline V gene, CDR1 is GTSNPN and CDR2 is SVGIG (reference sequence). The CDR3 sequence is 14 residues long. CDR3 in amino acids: CAWAPSRDSYGYTF. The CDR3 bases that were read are TGTGCCTGGGCCCCCTCTCGGGACAGCTATGGC.

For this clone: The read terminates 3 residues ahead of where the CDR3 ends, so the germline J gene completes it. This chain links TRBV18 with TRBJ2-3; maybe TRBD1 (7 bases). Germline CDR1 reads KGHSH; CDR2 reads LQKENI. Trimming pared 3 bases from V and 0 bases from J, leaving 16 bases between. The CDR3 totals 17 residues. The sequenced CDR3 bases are TGTGCCAGCTCACCCATTATGACAGGGACTAGCACAGATACG. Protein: CASSPIMTGTSTDT. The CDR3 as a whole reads CASSPIMTGTSTDTQYF.

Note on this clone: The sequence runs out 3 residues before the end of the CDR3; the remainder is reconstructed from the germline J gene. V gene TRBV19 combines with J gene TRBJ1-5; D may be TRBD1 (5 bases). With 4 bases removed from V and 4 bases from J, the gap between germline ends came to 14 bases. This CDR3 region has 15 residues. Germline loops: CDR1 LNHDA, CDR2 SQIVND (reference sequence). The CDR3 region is CASSRAGKPNQPQHF. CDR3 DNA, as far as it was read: TGTGCCAGTAGTAGGGCAGGGAAACCTAATCAGCCC.

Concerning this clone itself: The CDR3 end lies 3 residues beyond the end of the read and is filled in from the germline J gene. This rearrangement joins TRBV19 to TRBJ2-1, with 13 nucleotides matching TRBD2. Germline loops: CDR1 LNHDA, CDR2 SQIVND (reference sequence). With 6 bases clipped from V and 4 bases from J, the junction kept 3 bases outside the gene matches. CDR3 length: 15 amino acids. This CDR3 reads CASRELAGGYNEQFF. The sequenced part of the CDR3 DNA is TGTGCCAGTAGGGAACTAGCGGGGGGGTACAATGAG.

CDR3 DNA, as far as it was read: TGTGCCAGCATGTCCCCAGGGTTTGCCGGGGAG. As protein: CASMSPGFAGE. The entire CDR3 protein reads CASMSPGFAGELFF. The gene calls are TRBV27 and TRBJ2-2; weak D call: TRBD1 (5 bases). The read gets to within 3 residues of the CDR3 end, and the germline J gene fills in the rest. V gave up 7 bases and J gave up 6 bases, with 15 bases separating them. The CDR3 extends over 14 amino acids. Germline-derived CDR1 and CDR2 are MNHEY and SMNVEV (reference sequence).

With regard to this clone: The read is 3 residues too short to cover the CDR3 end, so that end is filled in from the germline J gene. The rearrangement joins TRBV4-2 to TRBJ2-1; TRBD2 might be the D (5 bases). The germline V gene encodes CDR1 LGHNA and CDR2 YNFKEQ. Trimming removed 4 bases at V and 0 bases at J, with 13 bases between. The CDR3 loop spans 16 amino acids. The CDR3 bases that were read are TGTGCCAGCAGCCTGATAGCGTGGAGCTCCTACAATGAG. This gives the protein CASSLIAWSSYNE. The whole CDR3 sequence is CASSLIAWSSYNEQFF.

CDR3 residues: CASSTTQGGDYTF. CDR3 DNA (partial): TGTGCCAGTAGTACAACCCAGGGAGGTGAC. The chain uses TRBV19 and TRBJ1-2, with D possibly being TRBD1 (5 bases). With the read ending 3 residues before the CDR3 end, the germline J gene is used to fill in that end. This CDR3 is 13 amino acids long. CDR1 and CDR2 from the germline V gene are LNHDA and SQIVND (reference sequence).

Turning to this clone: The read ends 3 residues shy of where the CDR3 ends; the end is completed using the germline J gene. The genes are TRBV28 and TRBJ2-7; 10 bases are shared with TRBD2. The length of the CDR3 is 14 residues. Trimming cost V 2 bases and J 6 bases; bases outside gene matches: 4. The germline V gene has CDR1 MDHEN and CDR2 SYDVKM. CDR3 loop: CASSLLAGESEQYF. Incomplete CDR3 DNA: TGTGCCAGCAGTTTACTAGCGGGAGAGAGCGAG.

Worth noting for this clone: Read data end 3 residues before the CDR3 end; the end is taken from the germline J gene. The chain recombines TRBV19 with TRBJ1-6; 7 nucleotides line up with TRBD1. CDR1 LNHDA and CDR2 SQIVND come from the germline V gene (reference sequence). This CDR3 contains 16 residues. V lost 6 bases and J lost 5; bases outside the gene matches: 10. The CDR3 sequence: CASSPLRGSDNSPLHF. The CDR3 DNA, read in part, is TGTGCCAGTAGCCCGCTCAGGGGGTCCGATAATTCACCC.

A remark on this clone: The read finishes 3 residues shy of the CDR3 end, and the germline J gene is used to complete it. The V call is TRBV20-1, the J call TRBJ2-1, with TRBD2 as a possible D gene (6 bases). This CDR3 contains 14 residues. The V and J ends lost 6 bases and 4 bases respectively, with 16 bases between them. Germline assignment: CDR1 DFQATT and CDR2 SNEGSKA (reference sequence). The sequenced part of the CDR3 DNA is TGCAGTGCCGGGCAGAGCCGGGGGTACAATGAG. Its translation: CSAGQSRGYNE. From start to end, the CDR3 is CSAGQSRGYNEQFF.

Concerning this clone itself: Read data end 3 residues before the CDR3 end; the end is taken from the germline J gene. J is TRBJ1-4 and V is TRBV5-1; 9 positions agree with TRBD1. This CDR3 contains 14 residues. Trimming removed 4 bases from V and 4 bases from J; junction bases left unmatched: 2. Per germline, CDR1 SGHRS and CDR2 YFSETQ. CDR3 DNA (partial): TGCGCCAGCAGCCCGGGACAGGGTAATGAAAAA. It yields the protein CASSPGQGNEK. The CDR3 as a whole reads CASSPGQGNEKLFF.

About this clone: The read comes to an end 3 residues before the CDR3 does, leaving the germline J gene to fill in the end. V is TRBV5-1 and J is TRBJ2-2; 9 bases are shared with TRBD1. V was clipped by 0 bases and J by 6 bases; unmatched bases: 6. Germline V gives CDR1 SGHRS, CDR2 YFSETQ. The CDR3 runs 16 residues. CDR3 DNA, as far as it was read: TGCGCCAGCAGCTTGGCAGGGACAGGGTGGTCCGGGGAG. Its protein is CASSLAGTGWSGE. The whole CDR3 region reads CASSLAGTGWSGELFF.